The source of this T cell receptor beta chain is a study of vaccination and CD4 T cells after COVID-19. In this sample, this clonotype turned up a few times. As yet, its antigen is unknown. The study sequenced cultured CD4+ T cell DNA using the Oncomine TCR Beta short-read assay. TCRdb itself ran the PCR reads through MiXCR, one entry per CDR3 protein. The top ten hold 18% of the sample, which has over 15,000 distinct CDR3 sequences, 40% to 65% seen once. Time point of the sample: late sampling 161 to 241 days after vaccination in three convalescent patients. The treatment was: approximately nine-day PBMC culture with coronavirus spike peptide pools or control peptides (ViraFEST assay). CDR3 length equals 15 residues. The germline V and J ends were trimmed by 4 bases and 1 base, with 13 bases remaining between them. Per the germline V gene, CDR1 is SEHNR and CDR2 is FQNEAQ (reference sequence).

The origin of this receptor is a human donor who had recovered from COVID-19. The specimen comprised CD4+ T cells from blood, cultured in vitro, sampled about 7 months after SARS-CoV-2 vaccination. The chain couples TRBV7-9 to TRBJ1-1, with a possible D match to TRBD1 (6 bases). CDR3 region: CASSYRQARNTEAFF. CDR3 nucleotide sequence: TGTGCCAGCAGCTACCGACAGGCAAGGAACACTGAAGCTTTCTTT.